Presented here are 15 T cell receptor beta chains from one specimen sequenced in a study of T cells in tuberculosis (dated by TCRdb to the late 2010s). The receptor library was made with the immunoSEQ multiplex PCR assay. The clones in this table, taken by TCRdb from immuneACCESS, are in-frame only. Not every clone is retained; where verified, under half of the shortfall comes from an unresolved V gene, and the cause of the rest is unknown. In this sample the table shows 28,000 or so clones, nearly 90% of which occur a single time. Clones ranked in the top ten supply around 5.7% of the sample. Sequencing was done on a sample of PBMCs. The receptors were gathered from a donor aged 10 to 29 with latent tuberculosis or without tuberculosis infection.

The chain joins TRBV9 to TRBJ2-3; 8 positions match TRBD2. This CDR3 is 15 amino acids long. Germline assignment: CDR1 SGDLS and CDR2 YYNGEE. Trimming took 0 bases from V and 4 from J; bases not matched to a gene: 4. The DNA of the CDR3 is TGTGCCAGCAGCGTAGGCAACGGGAGGGCAGATACGCAGTATTTT. Protein sequence: CASSVGNGRADTQYF.

The chain combines TRBV10-3 with TRBJ2-5; TRBD2 matches 9 bases. Looked up from germline, CDR1 is ENHRY and CDR2 is SYGVKD. V lost 4 bases and J lost 4; bases outside the gene matches: 16. The CDR3 sequence is 18 residues long. CDR3 protein: CAISVYPGAGGSAETQYF. DNA of the CDR3: TGTGCCATCAGTGTATATCCCGGAGCGGGGGGATCTGCAGAGACCCAGTACTTC.

The chain joins TRBV27 to TRBJ2-7; 11 bases align to TRBD2. The CDR3 runs 16 residues. Germline V lookup: CDR1 MNHEY, CDR2 SMNVEV (reference sequence). The V segment lost 5 bases and the J segment 0 bases; nucleotides outside the gene matches: 6. The CDR3 DNA sequence: TGTGCCAGCAGTGCGGGACTAGCGGACAGCTCCTACGAGCAGTACTTC. Amino acid sequence: CASSAGLADSSYEQYF.

This chain joins TRBV29-1 and TRBJ1-5; possible D gene TRBD1, 5 bases. This CDR3 comprises 16 residues. CDR1 and CDR2 (germline): SQVTM, ANQGSEA. Trimming pared 5 bases from V and 0 bases from J, leaving 17 bases between. CDR3 sequence: CSVRGEGAGSNQPQHF. In nucleotides, the CDR3 is TGCAGCGTTCGGGGGGAAGGGGCGGGTAGCAATCAGCCCCAGCATTTT.

The chain has TRBV29-1 and TRBJ1-4, with TRBD1 identical over 7 bases. CDR1 is SQVTM and CDR2 is ANQGSEA in the germline V gene. V dropped 7 bases and J dropped 10; count of bases not matched to a gene: 6. This CDR3 is 11 amino acids long. The CDR3: CSAGGNGKLFF. CDR3 DNA: TGCAGCGCAGGGGGTAACGGAAAACTGTTTTTT.

V gene TRBV6-1 combines with J gene TRBJ1-5; 7 nucleotides line up with TRBD1. CDR1 is MNHNS and CDR2 is SASEGT in the germline V gene. The CDR3 contains 14 residues. J gave up 1 base and V 8 bases, and 5 bases lay outside the gene matches. The CDR3 DNA sequence: TGTGCCAGCCGACAGGGAATGAGCAATCAGCCCCAGCATTTT. Translating gives CASRQGMSNQPQHF.

This clone was detected once. The rearrangement links TRBV27 to TRBJ1-2, with D unclear. Germline lookup yields CDR1 MNHEY and CDR2 SMNVEV (reference sequence). V was trimmed by 2 bases and J by 4 bases, leaving 11 bases between them. This CDR3 region has 14 residues. CDR3 loop: CASSLRRSGYGYTF. CDR3 sequence (DNA): TGTGCCAGCAGTTTACGAAGGAGCGGCTATGGCTACACCTTC.

CDR3 in amino acids: CASSLERGDETQYF. DNA of the CDR3: TGTGCCAGCAGCTTGGAGCGGGGTGACGAGACCCAGTACTTC. The rearrangement uses TRBV5-6 and TRBJ2-5; 7 positions agree with TRBD2. This CDR3 region has 14 residues. Germline assignment: CDR1 SGHDT and CDR2 YYEEEE. V lost 0 bases, J lost 5 bases, and 4 bases stayed unmatched. Complete variable domain (other parts from reference TRBV5-6 and TRBJ2-5): DAGVTQSPTHLIKTRGQQVTLRCSPKSGHDTVSWYQQALGQGPQFIFQYYEEEERQRGNFPDRFSGHQFPNYSSELNVNALLLGDSALYLCASSLERGDETQYFGPGTRLLVL.

The chain links TRBV7-9 to TRBJ2-1, with D possibly being TRBD2 (5 bases). Between the trimmed V and J ends, which lost 1 base and 10 bases, there was a span of 14 bases. This CDR3 contains 14 residues. In germline, CDR1 is SEHNR, CDR2 FQNEAQ (reference sequence). The CDR3 DNA is TGTGCCAGCAGCTTAGACCTAGCTGCAAACGAGCAGTTCTTC. This sequence encodes CASSLDLAANEQFF.

Judged by abundance, this clone is medium-sized. The CDR3 DNA reads TGTGCCATCAGAGGCGGCGGGGGGGCCTACGAGCAGTACTTC. Translating gives CAIRGGGGAYEQYF. This chain links TRBV10-3 with TRBJ2-7; 9 nucleotides line up with TRBD2. The germline V gene has CDR1 ENHRY and CDR2 SYGVKD. This CDR3 is built from 14 residues. V was clipped by 6 bases and J by 2 bases; unmatched bases: 5.

The chain carries TRBV6-1 and TRBJ1-5, with 8 bases that match TRBD1. The germline gives CDR1 MNHNS, CDR2 SASEGT. V shed 8 bases, J shed 5 bases, and the junction held 8 bases outside the gene matches. The CDR3 covers 14 residues. The CDR3 DNA reads TGTGCCAGCCGGACAGGGAGAGAGGATCAGCCCCAGCATTTT. This sequence encodes CASRTGREDQPQHF.

The rearrangement links TRBV6-6 to TRBJ2-7; D is perhaps TRBD2 (6 bases). V was cut by 6 bases and J by 2 bases, with 14 bases left in between. Germline values: CDR1 MNHNY, CDR2 SVGAGI (reference sequence). CDR3 length: 14 amino acids. CDR3: CASRPPGLTYEQYF. The CDR3, as DNA: TGTGCCAGCAGGCCCCCGGGACTTACCTACGAGCAGTACTTC.

The chain recombines TRBV10-3 with TRBJ1-2; perhaps TRBD1 as D (6 bases). Germline V gene data show CDR1 as ENHRY and CDR2 as SYGVKD. The ends were cut back, 0 bases at V and 4 bases at J, with 12 bases in the middle. CDR3 length: 15 residues. This CDR3 is CAISESTQGSYGYTF. CDR3 DNA sequence: TGTGCCATCAGTGAGTCGACACAGGGCTCCTATGGCTACACCTTC.

The count of this clone is one. The gene calls are TRBV5-1 and TRBJ1-3; weak D call: TRBD1 (5 bases). Germline V gene sequence: CDR1 SGHRS, CDR2 YFSETQ. The CDR3 is 14 amino acids. Trimming stripped 1 base from V and 4 bases from J, with 9 bases between. The CDR3 is CASSLSGFGNTIYF. In DNA form, the CDR3 reads TGCGCCAGCAGCTTGTCAGGGTTCGGAAACACCATATATTTT.

This clone occurred once. CDR3 loop: CASSPGGGVQETQYF. CDR3 nucleotide sequence: TGCGCCAGTTCGCCCGGCGGGGGGGTCCAAGAGACCCAGTACTTC. This chain uses TRBV4-3 with TRBJ2-5, with 9 bases matching TRBD2. Germline loops: CDR1 LGHNA, CDR2 YSLEER. After removal of 9 bases from V and 1 base from J, the junction contained 9 bases not matched to a gene. The CDR3 sequence is 15 residues long.